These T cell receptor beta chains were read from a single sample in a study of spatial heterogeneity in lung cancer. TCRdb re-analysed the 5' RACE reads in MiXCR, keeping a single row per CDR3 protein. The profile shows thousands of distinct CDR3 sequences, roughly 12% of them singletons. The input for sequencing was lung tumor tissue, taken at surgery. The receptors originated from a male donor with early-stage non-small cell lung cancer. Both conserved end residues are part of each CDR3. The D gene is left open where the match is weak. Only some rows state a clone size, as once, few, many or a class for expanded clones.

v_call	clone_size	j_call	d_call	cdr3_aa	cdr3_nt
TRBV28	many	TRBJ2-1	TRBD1	CASSQPHRGHEQFF	TGTGCCAGCAGCCAACCACACAGGGGCCATGAGCAGTTCTTC
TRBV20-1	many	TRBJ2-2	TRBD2	CSSPGLAGGLTGELFF	TGCAGTTCCCCGGGACTAGCGGGAGGGCTGACCGGGGAGCTGTTTTTT
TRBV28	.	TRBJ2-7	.	CASSSPSQVIYEQYF	TGTGCCAGCAGTTCCCCATCACAGGTGATCTACGAGCAGTACTTC
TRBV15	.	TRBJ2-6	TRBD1	CATSRTGIPSGANVLTF	TGTGCCACCAGCAGGACAGGGATACCCTCTGGGGCCAACGTCCTGACTTTC
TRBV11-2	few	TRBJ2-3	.	CAVQMSWETDTQYF	TGTGCCGTCCAGATGTCTTGGGAAACAGATACGCAGTATTTT
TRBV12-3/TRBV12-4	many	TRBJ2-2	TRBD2	CASSPRTRNTGELFF	TGTGCCAGCAGTCCTCGGACTAGAAACACCGGGGAGCTGTTTTTT
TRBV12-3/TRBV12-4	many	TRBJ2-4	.	CASPPGPKILAKNIQYF	TGTGCCAGCCCACCTGGGCCAAAAATTCTAGCCAAAAACATTCAGTACTTC
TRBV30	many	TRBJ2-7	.	CAWSYSGYEQYF	TGTGCCTGGAGTTACAGTGGCTACGAGCAGTACTTC
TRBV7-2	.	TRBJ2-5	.	CASSSTMGRDKTQYF	TGTGCCAGCAGCTCCACCATGGGGAGGGACAAGACCCAGTACTTC
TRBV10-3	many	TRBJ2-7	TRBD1	CAIRPGQGFNEQYF	TGTGCCATCAGACCGGGACAGGGGTTTAACGAGCAGTACTTC
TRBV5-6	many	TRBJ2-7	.	CASSLVQGTSHEQYF	TGTGCCAGCAGCTTGGTACAGGGGACTTCCCACGAGCAGTACTTC
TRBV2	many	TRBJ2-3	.	CASSEQISTDTQYF	TGTGCCAGCAGTGAACAGATTAGCACAGATACGCAGTATTTT
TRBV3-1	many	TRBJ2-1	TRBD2	CASSQFLASGYNEQFF	TGTGCCAGCAGCCAATTCTTGGCTAGCGGATACAATGAGCAGTTCTTC
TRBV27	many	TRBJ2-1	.	CASSLVLSSYNEQFF	TGTGCCAGCAGTTTAGTACTCAGCTCCTACAATGAGCAGTTCTTC
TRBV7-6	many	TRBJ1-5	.	CASSLEGRGDQPQHF	TGTGCCAGCAGCTTAGAGGGCAGAGGGGATCAGCCCCAGCATTTT
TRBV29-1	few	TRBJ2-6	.	CSVYSGTGANVLTF	TGCAGCGTTTACTCTGGGACCGGGGCCAACGTCCTGACTTTC
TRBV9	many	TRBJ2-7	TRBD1	CASSPRTGTYEQYF	TGTGCCAGCAGCCCTAGGACAGGCACCTACGAGCAGTACTTC
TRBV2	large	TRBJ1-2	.	CASSEGGSGLGYTF	TGTGCCAGCAGTGAAGGGGGGAGTGGGTTGGGCTACACCTTC
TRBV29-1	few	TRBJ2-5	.	CSVRGDRMGLKRETQYF	TGCAGCGTCCGGGGAGACAGAATGGGGCTAAAAAGGGAGACCCAGTACTTC
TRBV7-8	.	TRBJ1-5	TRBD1	CASSRDRYDQPQHF	TGTGCCAGCAGCCGGGACAGGTACGATCAGCCCCAGCATTTT
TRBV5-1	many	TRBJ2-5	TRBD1	CASSSGGQETQYF	TGCGCCAGCAGCTCAGGGGGCCAAGAGACCCAGTACTTC
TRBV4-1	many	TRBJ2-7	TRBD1	CASSPYRDSSYEQYF	TGCGCCAGCAGCCCGTATAGGGACAGTTCCTACGAGCAGTACTTC
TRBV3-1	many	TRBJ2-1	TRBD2	CASSPGTSGGGEQFF	TGTGCCAGCAGCCCAGGGACTAGCGGGGGAGGAGAGCAGTTCTTC
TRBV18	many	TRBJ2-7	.	CASSPLGGREQYF	TGTGCCAGCTCACCGTTAGGGGGGCGCGAGCAGTACTTC
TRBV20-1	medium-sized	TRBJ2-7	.	CSARDRGDLTYEQYF	TGCAGTGCTAGAGATCGAGGAGACTTAACCTACGAGCAGTACTTC
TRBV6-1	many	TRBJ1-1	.	CASRTGTNTEAFF	TGTGCCAGCAGGACAGGAACGAACACTGAAGCTTTCTTT
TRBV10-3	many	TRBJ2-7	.	CAAGLTYEQYF	TGTGCCGCCGGGCTTACCTACGAGCAGTACTTC
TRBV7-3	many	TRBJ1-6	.	CASSFAPGSNSPLHF	TGTGCCAGCAGCTTCGCCCCGGGGAGTAATTCACCCCTCCACTTT
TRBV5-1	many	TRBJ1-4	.	CASSLEGGTNEKLFF	TGCGCCAGCAGCTTGGAGGGAGGTACCAATGAAAAACTGTTTTTT
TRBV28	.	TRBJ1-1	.	CASSPYDPGTHNEAFF	TGTGCCAGCAGTCCCTACGACCCCGGGACACATAATGAAGCTTTCTTT
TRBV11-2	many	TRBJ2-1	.	CASKSSVSSYNEQFF	TGTGCCAGCAAAAGTAGCGTAAGCTCCTACAATGAGCAGTTCTTC
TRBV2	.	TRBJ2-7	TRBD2	CASRTWGGNEQYF	TGTGCCAGCCGGACCTGGGGGGGGAACGAGCAGTACTTC
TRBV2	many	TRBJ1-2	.	CASSEEAEYGYTF	TGTGCCAGCAGTGAAGAGGCAGAGTATGGCTACACCTTC
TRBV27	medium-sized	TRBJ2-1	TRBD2	CASSLFAGGPGNEQFF	TGTGCCAGCAGTTTATTTGCGGGAGGGCCTGGCAATGAGCAGTTCTTC
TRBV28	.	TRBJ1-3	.	CASSLAGSGNTIYF	TGTGCCAGCAGTTTGGCGGGATCTGGAAACACCATATATTTT
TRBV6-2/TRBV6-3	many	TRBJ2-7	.	CASSYGGGSLNEQYF	TGTGCCAGCAGTTATGGGGGCGGGAGCCTCAACGAGCAGTACTTC
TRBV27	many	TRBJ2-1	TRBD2	CASSPTSGRGVVGNEQFF	TGTGCCAGCAGCCCGACTAGCGGGAGGGGGGTTGTTGGGAATGAGCAGTTCTTC
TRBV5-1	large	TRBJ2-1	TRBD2	CASSLEASGSSSYNEQFF	TGCGCCAGCAGCTTGGAGGCTAGCGGGAGCAGCTCCTACAATGAGCAGTTCTTC
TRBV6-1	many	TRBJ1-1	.	CASSVSIGYTEAFF	TGTGCCAGCAGTGTCAGTATAGGGTACACTGAAGCTTTCTTT
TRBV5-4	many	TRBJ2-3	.	CASSLRDFTDTQYF	TGTGCCAGCAGCTTGAGGGACTTCACAGATACGCAGTATTTT
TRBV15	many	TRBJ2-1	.	CATSRDLGAGNEQFF	TGTGCCACCAGCAGAGATTTAGGGGCGGGCAATGAGCAGTTCTTC
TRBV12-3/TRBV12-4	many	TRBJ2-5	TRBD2	CASSSGLAGVGETQYF	TGTGCCAGCAGTTCCGGACTAGCGGGAGTTGGGGAGACCCAGTACTTC
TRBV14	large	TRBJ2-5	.	CASSQRGGPSGETQYF	TGTGCCAGCAGCCAAAGAGGAGGGCCCTCGGGAGAGACCCAGTACTTC
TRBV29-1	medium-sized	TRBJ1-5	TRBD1	CSVRGQGGQPQHF	TGCAGCGTCCGCGGACAGGGCGGTCAGCCCCAGCATTTT
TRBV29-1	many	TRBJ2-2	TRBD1	CSATGQGGTGELFF	TGCAGCGCCACGGGACAGGGTGGCACCGGGGAGCTGTTTTTT
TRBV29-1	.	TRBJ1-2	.	CSVVSAANYGYTF	TGCAGCGTAGTCTCGGCGGCTAACTATGGCTACACCTTC
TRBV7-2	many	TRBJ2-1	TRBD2	CASRLGGGRGEGSYNEQFF	TGTGCCAGCAGGCTTGGGGGAGGGCGCGGGGAGGGATCCTACAATGAGCAGTTCTTC
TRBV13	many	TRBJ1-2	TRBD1	CASRGTASNYGYTF	TGTGCCAGCAGAGGGACAGCCTCTAACTATGGCTACACCTTC
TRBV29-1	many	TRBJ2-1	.	CSVGAGAQLGQFF	TGCAGCGTTGGGGCAGGGGCCCAATTGGGGCAGTTCTTC
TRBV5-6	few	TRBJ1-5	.	CASSGPPSGGGNQPQHF	TGTGCCAGCAGCGGCCCACCATCGGGGGGCGGAAATCAGCCCCAGCATTTT
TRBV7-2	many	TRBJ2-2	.	CASSFPTVRDTGELFF	TGTGCCAGCAGCTTCCCCACAGTTCGGGACACCGGGGAGCTGTTTTTT
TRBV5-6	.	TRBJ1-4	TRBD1	CASSRDRVVEKLFF	TGTGCCAGCAGCAGGGACAGGGTGGTAGAAAAACTGTTTTTT